The 25 T cell receptor beta chains listed next were all sequenced from one sample in a study of OX40 agonist ivuxolimab in advanced cancers. Only in-frame clones appear in the TCRdb table, and some are missing; sequencing was by immunoSEQ multiplex PCR. Of some 70,000 clones listed, approximately 93% were seen once; the top ten hold 2% to 2.5%. Material: CD4+ or CD8+ T cells sorted from blood, obtained in a trial of the OX40 agonist ivuxolimab. The receptors were gathered from an adult with an advanced solid tumor such as melanoma, head and neck, liver or kidney cancer.

V and J are TRBV14 and TRBJ2-5, with D possibly being TRBD2 (6 bases). Matching the DNA end better, TRBJ2-7 makes the J call doubtful. In germline, CDR1 is SGHDN, CDR2 FVKESK. The CDR3 totals 13 residues. In DNA form, the CDR3 reads TGTGCCAGCAGCCCCCCGGGAGTGGGCGAGCAGTACTTC. Protein product: CASSPPGVGEQYF.

This sequence joins TRBV5-1 and TRBJ2-3; TRBD1 agrees at 10 bases. The CDR3 runs to 15 residues. CDR1 is SGHRS, CDR2 YFSETQ, per germline. V dropped 3 bases and J dropped 3; count of bases not matched to a gene: 4. The CDR3 region is CASSSGQGETDTQYF. CDR3 DNA: TGCGCCAGCAGCTCCGGACAGGGGGAAACAGATACGCAGTATTTT.

This chain joins TRBV2 and TRBJ2-3; TRBD2 matches 14 bases. The germline V gene has CDR1 SNHLY and CDR2 FYNNEI. The CDR3 totals 17 residues. V trimming: 0 bases; J trimming: 6 bases; junction bases outside the gene matches: 5. CDR3: CASSEARWTSGRDTQYF. The CDR3 DNA reads TGTGCCAGCAGTGAAGCAAGGTGGACTAGCGGGAGGGATACGCAGTATTTT.

CDR3 nucleotides: TGTGCCAGCAGCTCTGAAACAGATACGCAGTATTTT. This sequence encodes CASSSETDTQYF. The chain carries TRBV28 and TRBJ2-3; the D is unclear. This CDR3 has 12 amino acids. From germline, CDR1 is MDHEN and CDR2 SYDVKM. V dropped 6 bases and J dropped 3 bases, with 7 bases sitting between them. The full variable domain, its missing parts supplied by reference TRBV28 and TRBJ2-3, is DVKVTQSSRYLVKRTGEKVFLECVQDMDHENMFWYRQDPGLGLRLIYFSYDVKMKEKGDIPEGYSVSREKKERFSLILESASTNQTSMYLCASSSETDTQYFGPGTRLTVL.

In its sample, this clone was seen once. The V gene is TRBV6-1, the J gene TRBJ2-2; the match to TRBD2 covers 7 bases. The germline CDR1 and CDR2 sequences are MNHNS and SASEGT. CDR3 size: 15 residues. Trimming cost V 2 bases and J 2 bases; bases outside gene matches: 2. Written as DNA, the CDR3 is TGTGCCAGCAGTGAACTAGCGGTCAACACCGGGGAGCTGTTTTTT. It is translated as CASSELAVNTGELFF.

This chain links TRBV9 with TRBJ2-7, with TRBD2 matching 9 bases. This CDR3 has 15 amino acids. The germline V gene has CDR1 SGDLS and CDR2 YYNGEE. The trim removed 4 bases at V and 1 base at J, leaving 6 bases unmatched. The CDR3 spells CASSPRSGSSYEQYF. In DNA, the CDR3 is TGTGCCAGCAGCCCCCGTAGCGGGAGTTCCTACGAGCAGTACTTC.

The chain couples TRBV19 to TRBJ2-7; TRBD1 might be the D (5 bases). This CDR3 is 17 amino acids long. Trimming stripped 0 bases from V and 2 bases from J, with 17 bases between. Germline CDR1 reads LNHDA; CDR2 reads SQIVND (reference sequence). CDR3 residues: CASSIEATGRITYEQYF. The CDR3 nucleotides read TGTGCCAGTAGTATAGAAGCTACAGGTCGCATAACCTACGAGCAGTACTTC.

In this sample, this clone turned up once. The J gene is TRBJ2-5, the V gene TRBV7-8; D may be TRBD1 or TRBD2 (6 bases each). In germline, CDR1 is SGHVS, CDR2 FQNEAQ. The CDR3 sequence is 15 residues long. Trimming removed 5 bases at V and 5 bases at J, with 18 bases between. CDR3 sequence (DNA): TGTGCCAGCAGCCCCCCTATGGGGGGCTCCGAGACCCAGTACTTC. Its translation is CASSPPMGGSETQYF.

V and J are TRBV10-3 and TRBJ1-2; D is uncertain. The germline V and J ends were trimmed by 0 bases and 3 bases, with 5 bases remaining between them. Germline CDR1 ENHRY, CDR2 SYGVKD. The CDR3 sequence is 13 residues long. The CDR3 is CAISESGYYGYTF. In DNA form, the CDR3 reads TGTGCCATCAGTGAGTCGGGATACTATGGCTACACCTTC.

J is TRBJ2-3 and V is TRBV4-2; D may be TRBD1 or TRBD2 (5 bases each). Germline-derived CDR1 and CDR2 are LGHNA and YNFKEQ. The CDR3 is 15 amino acids. V was pared by 8 bases and J by 2 bases, with 17 bases between. CDR3 residues: CASGSGDQSTDTQYF. The CDR3 nucleotides are TGTGCCAGCGGGAGTGGGGACCAGTCCACAGATACGCAGTATTTT.

The rearrangement links TRBV6-5 to TRBJ2-1; 9 bases fit TRBD1. V lost 2 bases and J lost 7; bases outside the gene matches: 3. Germline values: CDR1 MNHEY, CDR2 SVGAGI. The CDR3 is made up of 14 amino acids. CDR3 sequence (DNA): TGTGCCAGCAGTTACGGGGACAGGGCAAATGAGCAGTTCTTC. Protein product: CASSYGDRANEQFF.

V usage is TRBV19 and J usage is TRBJ2-3, with 7 bases that match TRBD1. CDR3 length: 15 residues. Trimming removed 0 bases from V and 4 bases from J; junction bases left unmatched: 4. CDR1 and CDR2 (germline): LNHDA, SQIVND (reference sequence). The CDR3 DNA reads TGTGCCAGTAGTATAGAAGGGCAGGGGGCAGATACGCAGTATTTT. Protein product: CASSIEGQGADTQYF.

The J gene is TRBJ1-1, the V gene TRBV19, with D uncertain. Per the germline V gene, CDR1 is LNHDA and CDR2 is SQIVND (reference sequence). V gave up 6 bases and J gave up 1 base, with 12 bases separating them. The CDR3 contains 14 residues. CDR3 in amino acids: CASSPISGNTEAFF. As DNA, the CDR3 is TGTGCCAGTAGCCCCATTTCCGGGAACACTGAAGCTTTCTTT.

J is TRBJ1-5 and V is TRBV5-8; perhaps TRBD1 as D (6 bases). Trimming cost V 0 bases and J 4 bases, with 8 bases left between them. The CDR3 extends over 14 amino acids. Germline V lookup: CDR1 SGHTS, CDR2 YDEGEE. CDR3 coding DNA: TGTGCCAGCAGCTTGGAGGGGGGTAATCAGCCCCAGCATTTT. Its translation is CASSLEGGNQPQHF. Full variable domain (missing parts from reference TRBV5-8 and TRBJ1-5): EAGVTQSPTHLIKTRGQQATLRCSPISGHTSVYWYQQALGLGLQFLLWYDEGEERNRGNFPPRFSGRQFPNYSSELNVNALELEDSALYLCASSLEGGNQPQHFGDGTRLSIL.

This clone was counted between two and nine times. The V and J genes are TRBV19 and TRBJ2-4; D gene unclear. The V end was cut by 1 base, the J end by 1 base, with 5 bases between. The V gene's germline CDR1 is LNHDA and CDR2 SQIVND (reference sequence). The CDR3 runs 14 residues. The DNA for the CDR3 is TGTGCCAGTAGTATAGGTGAGGCCAAAAACATTCAGTACTTC. This encodes CASSIGEAKNIQYF.

The chain carries TRBV9 and TRBJ2-1; no firm D call. Trimming removed 3 bases from V and 6 bases from J, with 25 bases in between. Looked up from germline, CDR1 is SGDLS and CDR2 is YYNGEE. The CDR3 is 18 amino acids. CDR3: CASSGARPTSWLANEQFF. The CDR3, as DNA: TGTGCCAGCAGCGGGGCGCGGCCGACATCTTGGTTGGCCAATGAGCAGTTCTTC.

CDR3 nucleotide sequence: TGCGCCAGCGGCCTACTAGCGGGCAGCACAGATACGCAGTATTTT. It encodes CASGLLAGSTDTQYF. This sequence joins TRBV5-1 and TRBJ2-3; 9 bases agree with TRBD2. Germline V gene sequence: CDR1 SGHRS, CDR2 YFSETQ. The V segment lost 7 bases and the J segment 0 bases; nucleotides outside the gene matches: 6. The CDR3 length is 15 residues.

The J gene is TRBJ1-2, the V gene TRBV7-9; D may be TRBD1 (6 bases). The V end lost 0 bases, the J end lost 7 bases, and 15 bases lay between the germline ends. In germline, CDR1 is SEHNR, CDR2 FQNEAQ (reference sequence). This CDR3 spans 15 amino acids. The CDR3 bases are TGTGCCAGCAGCTTAGCTCGGGGGGCCTTCGCTGGCTACACCTTC. It codes for CASSLARGAFAGYTF.

The chain is built from TRBV18 and TRBJ2-1; 10 bases align to TRBD2. The CDR3 is 19 amino acids. J gave up 4 bases and V 2 bases, and 14 bases lay outside the gene matches. Germline V gene sequence: CDR1 KGHSH, CDR2 LQKENI. The CDR3 protein is CASSPFESSGGALYNEQFF. The CDR3 DNA reads as TGTGCCAGCTCACCATTTGAGTCCAGCGGGGGGGCGTTATACAATGAGCAGTTCTTC.

The genes are TRBV5-1 and TRBJ2-7; 8 bases are shared with TRBD1. The CDR3 spans 14 residues. V lost 4 bases to trimming and J lost 2 bases; unmatched junction nucleotides: 5. The germline CDR1 and CDR2 sequences are SGHRS and YFSETQ. CDR3 DNA sequence: TGCGCCAGCAGCGCAGGACAGGGCCCCTACGAGCAGTACTTC. The encoded protein is CASSAGQGPYEQYF. Using reference TRBV5-1 and TRBJ2-7 for the parts outside the CDR3, the full variable domain is KAGVTQTPRYLIKTRGQQVTLSCSPISGHRSVSWYQQTPGQGLQFLFEYFSETQRNKGNFPGRFSGRQFSNSRSEMNVSTLELGDSALYLCASSAGQGPYEQYFGPGTRLTVT.

The gene calls are TRBV28 and TRBJ1-1; D gene uncertain. This CDR3 is 15 amino acids long. Trimming shortened V by 5 bases and J by 1 base, and 14 bases separated the two germline ends. Germline CDR1 reads MDHEN; CDR2 reads SYDVKM. The CDR3 DNA follows: TGTGCCAGCAGTACCGAAACCCCAAGGAACACTGAAGCTTTCTTT. Protein product: CASSTETPRNTEAFF.

For the CDR3, the DNA is TGCGCCAGCAGCTTCGGCAGCGGGGACACAGATACGCAGTATTTT. It specifies CASSFGSGDTDTQYF. The chain joins TRBV5-1 to TRBJ2-3, with TRBD2 matching 7 bases. V shed 2 bases, J shed 2 bases, and the junction held 5 bases outside the gene matches. The CDR3 runs 15 residues. The germline gives CDR1 SGHRS, CDR2 YFSETQ. Drawing the rest from reference TRBV5-1 and TRBJ2-3, the complete variable domain is KAGVTQTPRYLIKTRGQQVTLSCSPISGHRSVSWYQQTPGQGLQFLFEYFSETQRNKGNFPGRFSGRQFSNSRSEMNVSTLELGDSALYLCASSFGSGDTDTQYFGPGTRLTVL.

The CDR3 reads CASSQDSGLAGKTGELFF. In DNA, the CDR3 is TGCGCCAGCAGCCAAGATTCCGGCCTAGCGGGAAAAACCGGGGAGCTGTTTTTT. The chain couples TRBV4-1 to TRBJ2-2; the match to TRBD2 covers 9 bases. Per the germline V gene, CDR1 is MGHRA and CDR2 is YSYEKL. The CDR3 length is 18 residues. Germline trimming cut 0 bases from V and 5 bases from J; bases unmatched to any gene: 10.

This sequence joins TRBV1 and TRBJ2-2; the D call in the table, TRBD2, was not verified against the DNA. TRBV1 is an annotated pseudogene. The CDR3 consists of 17 residues. The DNA for the CDR3 is TGCACCAGCAGCCAAGGACTAGCGGGGGAATGGACCGGGGAGCTGTTTTTT. This encodes CTSSQGLAGEWTGELFF.

This clone was counted a single time. This rearrangement joins TRBV18 to TRBJ2-5, with 7 positions matching TRBD2. The CDR3 has 14 residues. V lost 0 bases and J lost 4; bases outside the gene matches: 2. Germline CDR1 reads KGHSH; CDR2 reads LQKENI. The CDR3 protein is CASSPPGGLETQYF. CDR3 bases: TGTGCCAGCTCACCACCGGGAGGGCTAGAGACCCAGTACTTC.